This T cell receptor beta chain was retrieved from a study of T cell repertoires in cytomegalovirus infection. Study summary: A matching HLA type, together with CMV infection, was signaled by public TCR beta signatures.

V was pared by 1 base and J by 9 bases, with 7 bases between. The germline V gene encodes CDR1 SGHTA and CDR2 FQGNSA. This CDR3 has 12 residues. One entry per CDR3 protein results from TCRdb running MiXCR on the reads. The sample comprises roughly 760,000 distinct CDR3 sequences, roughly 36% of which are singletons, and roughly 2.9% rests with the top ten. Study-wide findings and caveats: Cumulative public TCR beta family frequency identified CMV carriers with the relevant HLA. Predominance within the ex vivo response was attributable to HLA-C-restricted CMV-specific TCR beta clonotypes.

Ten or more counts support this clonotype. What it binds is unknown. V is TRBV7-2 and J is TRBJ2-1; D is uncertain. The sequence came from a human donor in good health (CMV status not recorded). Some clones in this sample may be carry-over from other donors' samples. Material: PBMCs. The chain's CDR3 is CASSLGMGEQFF. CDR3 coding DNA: TGTGCCAGCAGCTTAGGCATGGGTGAGCAGTTCTTC.